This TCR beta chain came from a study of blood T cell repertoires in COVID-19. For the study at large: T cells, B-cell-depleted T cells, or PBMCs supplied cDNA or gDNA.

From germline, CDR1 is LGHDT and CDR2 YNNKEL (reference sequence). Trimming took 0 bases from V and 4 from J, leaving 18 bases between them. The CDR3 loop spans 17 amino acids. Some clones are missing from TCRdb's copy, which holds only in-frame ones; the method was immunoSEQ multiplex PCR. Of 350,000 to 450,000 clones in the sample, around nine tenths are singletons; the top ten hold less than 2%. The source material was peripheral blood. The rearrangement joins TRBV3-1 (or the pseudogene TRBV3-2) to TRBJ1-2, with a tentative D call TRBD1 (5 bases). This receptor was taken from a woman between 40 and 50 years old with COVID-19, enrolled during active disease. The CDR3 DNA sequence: TGTGCCAGCAGCCAAGATAGGTTGGGGCGCACGGGCTATGGCTACACCTTC. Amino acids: CASSQDRLGRTGYGYTF.